This record covers a single T cell receptor (beta chain). This record comes from a study of blood T cell repertoires in COVID-19. Study as a whole: Samples representing acute and convalescent COVID-19 were sourced from the United States, Italy and Spain. Sources were T cells, B-cell-depleted T cells, or PBMCs; the material itself was cDNA or gDNA.

How the authors handled the data: Using reference gene primer amplification, nucleated cell counts were estimated. Assay used: immunoSEQ multiplex PCR; TCRdb lists only in-frame clones, some missing. V, J and clone size are those of that table, while D and trimming were read from the DNA. The repertoire holds 55,000 to 95,000 clones, with roughly 80% as singletons. The V end lost 5 bases, the J end lost 7 bases, and 14 bases lay between the germline ends. Looked up from germline, CDR1 is MDHEN and CDR2 is SYDVKM. This CDR3 contains 13 residues. This chain uses TRBV28 with TRBJ1-1, with D possibly TRBD1 on 5 matching bases. The sequence was collected from a woman aged 55 to 70 with acute or convalescent COVID-19. The sample comprised peripheral blood. The CDR3 reads CASSLRVVNEAFF. The CDR3 DNA is TGTGCCAGCAGTCTCAGGGTAGTCAATGAAGCTTTCTTT.